The 32 T cell receptor beta chains in this list originate from one sample, sequenced in a study of T cells after yellow fever vaccination. TCRdb re-called the 5' RACE reads with MiXCR, one entry per CDR3 protein. The sample comprises 200,000 to 300,000 distinct CDR3 sequences, roughly 6.3% of which are singletons, and around 1.1% rests with the top ten. Sequences were derived from CD4+ T cells sorted from PBMCs, sampled on the day of the yellow fever booster vaccination. These receptors all stem from a man aged 25-45 years who received the YFV17D yellow fever vaccine.

This chain uses TRBV7-3 with TRBJ1-1, with a possible D match to TRBD1 (6 bases). The germline V and J ends were trimmed by 5 bases and 0 bases, with 10 bases remaining between them. This CDR3 is 14 amino acids long. Germline V gene lookup returns CDR1 SGHTA and CDR2 FQGTGA. Written as DNA, the CDR3 is TGTGCCAGCAGCCCTTCAGGGGTGAACACTGAAGCTTTCTTT. It yields the protein CASSPSGVNTEAFF. The complete variable domain, with remaining parts taken from reference TRBV7-3 and TRBJ1-1, reads GAGVSQTPSNKVTEKGKYVELRCDPISGHTALYWYRQSLGQGPEFLIYFQGTGAADDSGLPNDRFFAVRPEGSVSTLKIQRTERGDSAVYLCASSPSGVNTEAFFGQGTRLTVV.

The table lists this clonotype with many counts. V gene TRBV12-3 or TRBV12-4 combines with J gene TRBJ2-2; TRBD2 might be the D (6 bases). V was shortened by 3 bases and J by 0 bases, with 11 bases between the two germline ends. The CDR3 loop spans 16 amino acids. The CDR3 DNA is TGTGCCAGCAGTTTTAGGGTAGCGGCGAACACCGGGGAGCTGTTTTTT. Translating gives CASSFRVAANTGELFF.

Only a few counts were recorded for this clonotype. The chain has TRBV3-1 and TRBJ2-7, with 10 nucleotides matching TRBD2. Per the germline V gene, CDR1 is LGHDT and CDR2 is YNNKEL (reference sequence). With 4 bases clipped from V and 2 bases from J, the junction kept 5 bases outside the gene matches. This CDR3 region has 15 residues. The CDR3 DNA is TGTGCCAGCAGCCCCGGACTAGCGGTAGCCTACGAGCAGTACTTC. This sequence encodes CASSPGLAVAYEQYF.

This clonotype was counted ten times or more. The rearrangement uses TRBV9 and TRBJ2-5, with 16 bases lining up with TRBD2. V dropped 2 bases and J dropped 5; count of bases not matched to a gene: 3. From germline, CDR1 is SGDLS and CDR2 YYNGEE. This CDR3 is built from 16 residues. The CDR3 loop is CASSVGTSGRAETQYF. The CDR3 DNA reads as TGTGCCAGCAGCGTGGGGACTAGCGGGAGGGCGGAGACCCAGTACTTC. Combining the CDR3 with reference TRBV9 and TRBJ2-5 gives the whole variable domain DSGVTQTPKHLITATGQRVTLRCSPRSGDLSVYWYQQSLDQGLQFLIQYYNGEERAKGNILERFSAQQFPDLHSELNLSSLELGDSALYFCASSVGTSGRAETQYFGPGTRLLVL.

This clonotype was seen ten or more times. J is TRBJ2-3 and V is TRBV5-6; 9 nucleotides line up with TRBD1. The CDR3 is 13 amino acids. Germline V gene data show CDR1 as SGHDT and CDR2 as YYEEEE. V dropped 4 bases and J dropped 14; count of bases not matched to a gene: 11. This chain's CDR3 is CASSGGQGVRWYF. DNA of the CDR3: TGTGCCAGCAGCGGGGGACAGGGCGTCCGTTGGTATTTT.

This clonotype was detected many times. Here the CDR3 DNA reads TGTGCCAGCCGGATAACCCAGTACTTC. It translates to CASRITQYF. This chain connects TRBV5-5 to TRBJ2-5; D unresolved. Trimming pared 7 bases from V and 8 bases from J, leaving 6 bases between. Germline CDR1 reads SGHKS; CDR2 reads YYEKEE (reference sequence). The CDR3 has 9 residues.

This rearrangement joins TRBV24-1 to TRBJ2-2, with a tentative D call TRBD1 (6 bases). The CDR3 runs 16 residues. Germline V gene sequence: CDR1 KGHDR, CDR2 SFDVKD. V dropped 3 bases and J dropped 5 bases, with 15 bases sitting between them. This chain's CDR3 is CATSDPTGYWTGELFF. Written as DNA, the CDR3 is TGTGCCACCAGTGATCCCACAGGGTACTGGACCGGGGAGCTGTTTTTT.

This clonotype was seen at least ten times. V and J are TRBV27 and TRBJ2-5, with 12 bases matching TRBD2. V shed 4 bases and J 5 bases; nucleotides not matched to a gene: 5. Germline V gives CDR1 MNHEY, CDR2 SMNVEV (reference sequence). The CDR3 covers 15 residues. In DNA, the CDR3 is TGTGCCAGCAGTTCCCCGACTAGCGGGAGTGAGACCCAGTACTTC. Protein: CASSSPTSGSETQYF.

This chain connects TRBV5-1 to TRBJ1-5; D ambiguous. V was clipped by 0 bases and J by 3 bases, with 13 bases between them. This CDR3 has 16 amino acids. Germline V gene data show CDR1 as SGHRS and CDR2 as YFSETQ. The CDR3 is CASSLDGHPTNQPQHF. The DNA of the CDR3 is TGCGCCAGCAGCTTGGATGGCCACCCGACCAATCAGCCCCAGCATTTT.

The chain combines TRBV6-1 with TRBJ1-2; D possibly corresponds to TRBD1 (5 bases). V lost 6 bases to trimming and J lost 10 bases, with 24 bases between them. Germline assignment: CDR1 MNHNS and CDR2 SASEGT. The CDR3 contains 15 residues. The CDR3 reads CASSPTTTVTHDYTF. The CDR3 DNA reads TGTGCCAGCAGCCCGACTACGACAGTAACCCATGACTACACCTTC.

Only a few counts were recorded for this clonotype. This chain joins TRBV7-2 and TRBJ2-7, with no clear D. This CDR3 region has 14 residues. CDR1 is SGHTA, CDR2 FQGNSA, per germline. The germline V and J ends were trimmed by 1 base and 2 bases, with 9 bases remaining between them. The CDR3 protein is CASSLEARTYEQYF. The CDR3 DNA reads TGTGCCAGCAGCTTAGAGGCCAGAACCTACGAGCAGTACTTC.

This chain links TRBV20-1 with TRBJ1-2, with a tentative D call TRBD1 (6 bases). The CDR3 runs 13 residues. Per the germline V gene, CDR1 is DFQATT and CDR2 is SNEGSKA (reference sequence). Trimming removed 5 bases at V and 2 bases at J, with 12 bases between. In DNA, the CDR3 is TGCAGTGCTTGGGGGGGCGGCAACTATGGCTACACCTTC. It is translated as CSAWGGGNYGYTF.

The chain links TRBV14 to TRBJ2-6; TRBD1 is a possible D gene (5 bases). V was trimmed by 1 base and J by 1 base, leaving 5 bases between them. This CDR3 is 15 amino acids long. Germline values: CDR1 SGHDN, CDR2 FVKESK. In nucleotides, the CDR3 is TGTGCCAGCAGCCAAGGACAGTCTGGGGCCAACGTCCTGACTTTC. Amino acid sequence: CASSQGQSGANVLTF.

This clonotype was seen many times. CDR3 DNA sequence: TGTGCCAGCAGTAAACCACCATGGGACGGCTCGGAAGCTTTCTTT. As protein: CASSKPPWDGSEAFF. The chain joins TRBV7-2 to TRBJ1-1; D possibly corresponds to TRBD1 (5 bases). Per the germline V gene, CDR1 is SGHTA and CDR2 is FQGNSA. Trimming shortened V by 6 bases and J by 8 bases, and 22 bases separated the two germline ends. This CDR3 is 15 amino acids long.

This clonotype has just a few counts. J is TRBJ1-1 and V is TRBV7-9, with TRBD1 matching 8 bases. The CDR3 runs 14 residues. Germline values: CDR1 SEHNR, CDR2 FQNEAQ (reference sequence). V was pared by 4 bases and J by 7 bases, with 8 bases of the junction left unmatched. CDR3 sequence reads: CASSSQGARVEAFF. CDR3 nucleotide sequence: TGTGCCAGCAGCTCCCAGGGGGCTCGGGTTGAAGCTTTCTTT.

This clonotype was recorded many times. The rearrangement joins TRBV20-1 to TRBJ2-7, with 9 nucleotides matching TRBD2. Germline lookup yields CDR1 DFQATT and CDR2 SNEGSKA (reference sequence). The J segment lost 3 bases and the V segment lost 5 bases, leaving 8 bases of the junction unmatched. CDR3 length: 14 amino acids. The CDR3 DNA reads as TGCAGTGCTCCCAGGGGTAGCGGGAGCTACGAGCAGTACTTC. It translates to CSAPRGSGSYEQYF.

The sample holds many counts of this clonotype. The chain uses TRBV12-3 or TRBV12-4 and TRBJ2-7; D is unclear. The V and J ends lost 0 bases and 5 bases respectively, with 5 bases between them. The CDR3 has 12 amino acids. DNA of the CDR3: TGTGCCAGCAGTTTAGCGCTACACGAGCAGTACTTC. As protein: CASSLALHEQYF.

V and J are TRBV4-2 and TRBJ1-1; TRBD1 agrees at 8 bases. CDR3 length: 15 residues. The V gene's germline CDR1 is LGHNA and CDR2 YNFKEQ. Trimming removed 0 bases from V and 4 bases from J; junction bases left unmatched: 4. The CDR3 DNA sequence: TGTGCCAGCAGCCAAGATGGACAGGGCGGCACTGAAGCTTTCTTT. Amino acids: CASSQDGQGGTEAFF.

This rearrangement joins TRBV10-3 to TRBJ2-1; 7 bases match TRBD1. CDR1 ENHRY and CDR2 SYGVKD come from the germline V gene. J lost 8 bases, V lost 0 bases, and 13 bases had no gene match. The CDR3 extends over 17 amino acids. CDR3 sequence: CAISESTKDRAQHEQFF. CDR3 in DNA: TGTGCCATCAGTGAGTCGACAAAAGACAGGGCACAGCATGAGCAGTTCTTC.

The table lists this clonotype with many counts. This chain connects TRBV28 to TRBJ2-1; 11 nucleotides agree with TRBD2. This CDR3 has 16 amino acids. V lost 7 bases and J lost 2; bases outside the gene matches: 7. Germline-derived CDR1 and CDR2 are MDHEN and SYDVKM. The CDR3 DNA sequence: TGTGCCAGCACCATTAGCGGGAGGGCCACCTACAATGAGCAGTTCTTC. It encodes CASTISGRATYNEQFF.

This clonotype was seen repeatedly, ten times or more. The J gene is TRBJ2-6, the V gene TRBV23-1; D gene ambiguous. TRBV23-1 is designated an ORF whose function remains uncertain. The CDR3 is 16 amino acids. V was shortened by 6 bases and J by 1 base, with 13 bases between the two germline ends. The CDR3 DNA is TGCGCCAGCAGCCCCCCTTCGGAATCTGGGGCCAACGTCCTGACTTTC. This encodes CASSPPSESGANVLTF.

Only a few counts were recorded for this clonotype. The rearrangement links TRBV5-5 to TRBJ2-7, with D hard to call. This CDR3 spans 12 amino acids. The germline gives CDR1 SGHKS, CDR2 YYEKEE (reference sequence). Trimming removed 5 bases at V and 5 bases at J, with 11 bases between. The CDR3 protein is CASRRAVNEQYF. In DNA, the CDR3 is TGTGCCAGCAGACGCGCTGTTAACGAGCAGTACTTC.

This clonotype was picked up many times. The chain uses TRBV7-9 and TRBJ2-1; 12 bases line up with TRBD1. The V segment lost 4 bases and the J segment 3 bases; nucleotides outside the gene matches: 1. The CDR3 is 15 amino acids. Germline assignment: CDR1 SEHNR and CDR2 FQNEAQ (reference sequence). In DNA, the CDR3 is TGTGCCAGCAGCTGGGACAGGGGGCTCTACAATGAGCAGTTCTTC. It encodes CASSWDRGLYNEQFF.

This clonotype came up a few times. The genes are TRBV12-3 or TRBV12-4 and TRBJ1-5; TRBD1 might be the D (5 bases). The CDR3 is made up of 16 amino acids. The V end was cut by 6 bases, the J end by 1 base, with 16 bases between. The CDR3 loop reads CASSGGGGSSNQPQHF. The CDR3 DNA reads TGTGCCAGCAGCGGCGGCGGGGGATCGAGCAATCAGCCCCAGCATTTT.

Only a few counts were recorded for this clonotype. The genes are TRBV6-2 or TRBV6-3 and TRBJ2-2; no clear D. Trimming stripped 5 bases from V and 2 bases from J, with 15 bases between. The CDR3 covers 16 residues. Germline V CDR1 and CDR2: MNHEY, SVGEGT. The CDR3 region is CASSLGPRRNTGELFF. CDR3 coding DNA: TGTGCCAGCAGTCTAGGACCTCGTCGAAACACCGGGGAGCTGTTTTTT.

Only a few counts were recorded for this clonotype. This sequence joins TRBV18 and TRBJ1-2; 8 nucleotides match TRBD1. The trim removed 2 bases at V and 4 bases at J, leaving 6 bases unmatched. Germline V gene lookup returns CDR1 KGHSH and CDR2 LQKENI. This CDR3 is built from 15 residues. The DNA of the CDR3 is TGTGCCAGCTCACCAACGGGACAGGAAATCTATGGCTACACCTTC. Residues: CASSPTGQEIYGYTF.

The table lists this clonotype with a few counts. The rearrangement joins TRBV9 to TRBJ2-5; 7 bases are a match to TRBD1. CDR3 size: 14 residues. Germline CDR1 SGDLS, CDR2 YYNGEE. V gave up 4 bases and J gave up 5 bases; unmatched junction bases: 8. The CDR3 here is CASSLGQRGETQYF. CDR3 coding DNA: TGTGCCAGCAGCCTGGGACAGAGAGGGGAGACCCAGTACTTC. Combining the CDR3 with reference TRBV9 and TRBJ2-5 gives the whole variable domain DSGVTQTPKHLITATGQRVTLRCSPRSGDLSVYWYQQSLDQGLQFLIQYYNGEERAKGNILERFSAQQFPDLHSELNLSSLELGDSALYFCASSLGQRGETQYFGPGTRLLVL.

This clonotype came up many times. The chain carries TRBV6-2 or TRBV6-3 and TRBJ2-1; D gene uncertain. The CDR3 is made up of 17 amino acids. The ends were cut back, 2 bases at V and 0 bases at J, with 14 bases in the middle. Germline CDR1 reads MNHEY; CDR2 reads SVGEGT. The CDR3, as DNA: TGTGCCAGCAGTTACAGGTTAGGGCAAAGCTCCTACAATGAGCAGTTCTTC. This encodes CASSYRLGQSSYNEQFF.

This clonotype was seen only a few times. The chain carries TRBV14 and TRBJ1-1, with 8 bases aligning to TRBD1. After removal of 1 base from V and 8 bases from J, the junction contained 9 bases not matched to a gene. Per germline, CDR1 SGHDN and CDR2 FVKESK. This CDR3 has 15 amino acids. Here the CDR3 reads CASSQARDRYTEAFF. The CDR3 DNA is TGTGCCAGCAGCCAAGCCCGGGACAGGTATACGGAAGCTTTCTTT.

Many counts were recorded for this clonotype. The chain combines TRBV19 with TRBJ1-3; no firm D call. Trimming took 6 bases from V and 0 from J, leaving 6 bases between them. Germline CDR1 LNHDA, CDR2 SQIVND (reference sequence). The length of the CDR3 is 13 residues. As DNA, the CDR3 is TGTGCCAGTAGGCACAGCTCTGGAAACACCATATATTTT. It specifies CASRHSSGNTIYF.

The V call is TRBV20-1, the J call TRBJ2-1, with 11 bases fitting TRBD2. Germline V gene sequence: CDR1 DFQATT, CDR2 SNEGSKA (reference sequence). This CDR3 comprises 16 residues. The V gene end was trimmed by 1 base and the J gene end by 6 bases; junction bases not matched to a gene: 8. The CDR3 DNA reads TGCAGTGCTAGAGTTGGTCGACTAGCGGGATTCAATGAGCAGTTCTTC. Translation gives CSARVGRLAGFNEQFF.

This clonotype was seen many times. This chain joins TRBV18 and TRBJ2-1; D may be TRBD1 (6 bases). The CDR3 spans 16 residues. V lost 0 bases and J lost 7, with 16 bases in between. CDR1 KGHSH and CDR2 LQKENI come from the germline V gene. The CDR3 region has the DNA TGTGCCAGCTCACCACCCACAGGGACGATTATTAATGAGCAGTTCTTC. Its translation: CASSPPTGTIINEQFF.